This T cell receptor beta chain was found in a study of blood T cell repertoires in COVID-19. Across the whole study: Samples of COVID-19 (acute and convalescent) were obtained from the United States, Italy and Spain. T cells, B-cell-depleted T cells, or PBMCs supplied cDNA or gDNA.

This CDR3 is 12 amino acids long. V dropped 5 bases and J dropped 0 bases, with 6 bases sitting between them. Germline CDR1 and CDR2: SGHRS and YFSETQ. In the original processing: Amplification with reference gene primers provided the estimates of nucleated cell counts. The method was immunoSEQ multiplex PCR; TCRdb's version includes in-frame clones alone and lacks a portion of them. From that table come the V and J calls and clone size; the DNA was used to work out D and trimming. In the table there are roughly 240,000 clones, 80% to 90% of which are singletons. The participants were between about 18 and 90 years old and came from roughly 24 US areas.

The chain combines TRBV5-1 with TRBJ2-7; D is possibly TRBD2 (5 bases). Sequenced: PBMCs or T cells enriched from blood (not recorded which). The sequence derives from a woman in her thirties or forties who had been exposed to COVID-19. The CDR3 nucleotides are TGCGCCAGCAGTACTAGCTCCTACGAGCAGTACTTC. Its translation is CASSTSSYEQYF.